Shown below are 12 T cell receptor beta chains from a single sample sequenced in a study of cytomegalovirus exposure and HLA in healthy donors. PCR amplification relied on 60 Vbeta primers (plus 13 Jbeta primers). Profiling relied on immunoSEQ multiplex PCR, and the TCRdb table lists in-frame clones only, not all of them. This table has approximately 190,000 clones, around 81% appearing once. The sequenced material came from PBMCs. The receptor source for this set is a woman aged 18-29 years in good health and CMV-seropositive.

A remark on this clone: At one of its ends the junction is not consistent with the germline gene, which may arise from a read error. The rearrangement joins TRBV15 to TRBJ2-6; D may be TRBD1 (6 bases). This CDR3 comprises 15 residues. The germline CDR1 and CDR2 sequences are LNHNV and YYDKDF (reference sequence). CDR3 nucleotide sequence: TGTACCACCAGCAGCAGGGGTTCTGGGGCCAACGTCCTGACTTTC. Translated: CTTSSRGSGANVLTF.

V is TRBV6-1 and J is TRBJ1-2; possible D gene TRBD1, 5 bases. The CDR3 covers 14 residues. Germline CDR1 MNHNS, CDR2 SASEGT. The ends were cut back, 2 bases at V and 8 bases at J, with 15 bases in the middle. The CDR3 is CASSERGSWGGYTF. The CDR3, as DNA: TGTGCCAGCAGTGAAAGGGGCTCATGGGGAGGCTACACCTTC.

The chain joins TRBV11-1 to TRBJ2-1; perhaps TRBD1 as D (5 bases). The germline CDR1 and CDR2 sequences are SGHAT and FQDESV (reference sequence). The CDR3 totals 15 residues. V was shortened by 2 bases and J by 6 bases, with 14 bases between the two germline ends. The CDR3 bases are TGTGCCAGCAGCTTATTGGCAGGGTGGGGCAATGAGCAGTTCTTC. This codes for CASSLLAGWGNEQFF. The full variable domain, rest sourced from reference TRBV11-1 and TRBJ2-1, is EAEVAQSPRYKITEKSQAVAFWCDPISGHATLYWYRQILGQGPELLVQFQDESVVDDSQLPKDRFSAERLKGVDSTLKIQPAELGDSAMYLCASSLLAGWGNEQFFGPGTRLTVL.

The chain links TRBV5-6 to TRBJ2-1, with 14 positions matching TRBD2. Germline CDR1 is SGHDT and CDR2 is YYEEEE. The junction had 7 bases not matched to a gene; V was cut back by 4 bases and J by 7 bases. The CDR3 contains 16 residues. The DNA of the CDR3 is TGTGCCAGCAGCGGGACTAGCGGGGGTGTTTGGAATGAGCAGTTCTTC. This translates into CASSGTSGGVWNEQFF. The entire variable domain, with the rest obtained from reference TRBV5-6 and TRBJ2-1, is as follows: DAGVTQSPTHLIKTRGQQVTLRCSPKSGHDTVSWYQQALGQGPQFIFQYYEEEERQRGNFPDRFSGHQFPNYSSELNVNALLLGDSALYLCASSGTSGGVWNEQFFGPGTRLTVL.

The rearrangement joins TRBV7-7 to TRBJ2-7; 10 nucleotides match TRBD1. V lost 3 bases and J lost 2; bases outside the gene matches: 1. CDR1 and CDR2 from the germline V gene are SSHAT and FNYEAQ (reference sequence). CDR3 size: 14 residues. The CDR3 region has the DNA TGTGCCAGCAGCTTGGGGACAGGGGCCTACGAGCAGTACTTC. The encoded protein is CASSLGTGAYEQYF.

V gene TRBV5-1 combines with J gene TRBJ1-1; perhaps TRBD1 as D (5 bases). The length of the CDR3 is 14 residues. Germline V gives CDR1 SGHRS, CDR2 YFSETQ. The V end lost 4 bases, the J end lost 2 bases, and 12 bases lay between the germline ends. In nucleotides, the CDR3 is TGCGCCAGCAGCGACGACAGTCTAAACACTGAAGCTTTCTTT. Its translation is CASSDDSLNTEAFF.

The V and J genes are TRBV7-3 and TRBJ2-2; D not resolved. The CDR3 loop spans 14 amino acids. Deletions cut 1 base from V and 2 bases from J, with 5 bases between. CDR1 and CDR2 (germline): SGHTA, FQGTGA. As DNA, the CDR3 is TGTGCCAGCAGCTTAAACATCAACACCGGGGAGCTGTTTTTT. Translation: CASSLNINTGELFF.

This clone was seen more than once but under ten times. This chain uses TRBV19 with TRBJ1-2; D unclear. The ends were cut back, 7 bases at V and 8 bases at J, with 23 bases in the middle. Germline-derived CDR1 and CDR2 are LNHDA and SQIVND (reference sequence). CDR3 length: 15 residues. CDR3 DNA: TGTGCCAGTACCCCCCCTCGCAGATCATCGGGAGGCTACACCTTC. Its translation: CASTPPRRSSGGYTF.

The chain is built from TRBV5-1 and TRBJ2-2; 7 bases are shared with TRBD2. The CDR3 runs 14 residues. Germline loops: CDR1 SGHRS, CDR2 YFSETQ. Trimming removed 7 bases from V and 3 bases from J; junction bases left unmatched: 6. CDR3 sequence: CASFGTTDTGELFF. The CDR3 coding sequence is TGCGCCAGCTTCGGGACTACGGACACCGGGGAGCTGTTTTTT. Based on the CDR3 plus reference TRBV5-1 and TRBJ2-2, the full variable domain is KAGVTQTPRYLIKTRGQQVTLSCSPISGHRSVSWYQQTPGQGLQFLFEYFSETQRNKGNFPGRFSGRQFSNSRSEMNVSTLELGDSALYLCASFGTTDTGELFFGEGSRLTVL.

Written as DNA, the CDR3 is TGTGCCAGCAGTGAAAACGGCGCTAGCTCCTATAATTCACCCCTCCACTTT. Its translation: CASSENGASSYNSPLHF. This chain joins TRBV6-1 and TRBJ1-6; D is uncertain. Germline CDR1 MNHNS, CDR2 SASEGT. The CDR3 contains 17 residues. V was pared by 2 bases and J by 0 bases, with 11 bases between.

The chain is built from TRBV2 and TRBJ1-1; the D gene is possibly TRBD1 (6 bases). The germline V and J ends were trimmed by 7 bases and 6 bases, with 12 bases remaining between them. The CDR3 contains 12 residues. Germline CDR1 and CDR2: SNHLY and FYNNEI. CDR3 loop: CASTTGMAEAFF. The CDR3 DNA is TGTGCCAGCACCACAGGGATGGCTGAAGCTTTCTTT.

This chain uses TRBV25-1 with TRBJ1-1, with no clear D. The CDR3 contains 15 residues. Germline values: CDR1 MGHDK, CDR2 SYGVNS. V lost 0 bases and J lost 1, with 9 bases in between. CDR3 in DNA: TGTGCCAGCAGTGAATACAGAGGAAAGAACACTGAAGCTTTCTTT. The encoded protein is CASSEYRGKNTEAFF. Variable domain in full (rest from reference TRBV25-1 and TRBJ1-1): EADIYQTPRYLVIGTGKKITLECSQTMGHDKMYWYQQDPGMELHLIHYSYGVNSTEKGDLSSESTVSRIRTEHFPLTLESARPSHTSQYLCASSEYRGKNTEAFFGQGTRLTVV.